The source of this T cell receptor beta chain is a study of shared clonotypes between healthy human individuals (dated by TCRdb to the early 2020s). In the study overall: The cohort comprised a couple of women and a few men aged 18 to 49 years. For each donor, three plates each were used for CD4 naive and CD4 memory, two plates were used for CD8 naive, and one plate was used for CD8 memory. Each donor's leukapheresis produced roughly between about 0.9 and 9.5 billion PBMCs. The study deeply sequenced blood TCR repertoires of five healthy adults to estimate repertoire size and the extent of clonotype sharing between individuals. Different laboratories and diverse techniques were used to prepare libraries and sequence TCR repertoires, to increase sequencing depth and limit assay-specific biases.

Donors were healthy HIV-negative adults with no recently reported acute infections or vaccinations. All donors were Caucasian adults living in Nashville, Tennessee, USA. Magnetic negative selection was used to enrich CD4+ T cells, after which naive cells were positively selected on CD45RA and the negative fraction became the memory subset. Blood was obtained by leukapheresis, after which PBMCs were separated by Ficoll-Histopaque density gradient centrifugation and cryopreserved in liquid nitrogen vapor phase. Purity and quantity of every magnetically sorted T cell population were checked by analytical flow cytometry. Genomic DNA was isolated from every sorted fraction and measured by UV absorbance on a Nanodrop 2000c. A word on this clone: Its target antigen remains unknown. The input lacks base qualities; no much larger clone sits a single base away.

TCR CDR3 regions were amplified from genomic DNA by multiplex PCR using the deep immunoSEQ assay. For each cell subset, the extracted genomic DNA was distributed evenly across all wells of several immunoSEQ 96-well plates, and each plate served as one replicate. For sorted subsets, each replicate PCR was loaded with 200 to 250 ng genomic DNA, equivalent to 30,000 to 35,000 T cell genomes. The purified libraries were quantified using a Qubit 3.0 fluorometer, sized with a Bioanalyzer 2100, and then quantified again using the KAPA Library Quantification kit. A separate single-read 150-cycle Illumina NextSeq 550 flow cell was used to sequence each immunoSEQ 96-well plate. The source study handled its data this way. Because the immunoSEQ output held only junctional sequences and lacked quality scores, the filtering could not match the filtering applied to full-length reads. Sequences were annotated with PyIR, a Python wrapper for IgBLAST v1.9, using IMGT germline references to assign V/J genes and CDR3. Reads with weak V/J assignments (E-value above 1e-6), missing CDR3, stop codons, out-of-frame junctions, or ambiguous translated residues were removed. A V3J clonotype was defined by an identical inferred V gene, J gene, and CDR3 amino acid sequence. Percentage overlap between repertoires was calculated by dividing the number of shared unique clonotypes by the size of the smaller repertoire. Repertoire richness was assessed with RTK rarefaction, the Chao1 estimator, and Recon v2.1 estimates of unobserved clonotypes. Generation probabilities for all TCRbeta clonotypes obtained by the gDNA method from a few donors were computed using OLGA. TCRdb retrieved this table from immuneACCESS and kept in-frame rearrangements only. Not all clones are present; in checked studies, unresolved V genes account for under half, and no reason is known for the remainder. V, J and clone size derive from that table, while D and trimming were established from the DNA sequence. The sample table contains fewer than 1.4 million clones; only one count was recorded for 75% to 80% of them. The top ten constitute under 0.8% of the sample.

The study at large found these results: Estimated clonotype richness was generally larger for naive than for memory subsets. Sampling was limited to blood, and TCR repertoires in tissue likely differ from TCR repertoires in blood. Because the study included only a small number of donors, the genetic and exposure-history diversity represented was limited. Higher generation probabilities were observed for clonotypes shared by all four sorted-subset donors than for non-shared clonotypes. Incomplete sequencing was indicated by rarefaction of sorted-subset datasets, despite the large sequencing depth. Approximately 5% of naive CD4, roughly 3.6% of naive CD8, approximately 2.2% of memory CD4, and around 0.42% of memory CD8 clonotypes were shared across several donors. Pairwise subsampling indicated that sequencing depth was expected to affect the degree of clonotype sharing among donors.

The sample comprised memory CD4+ T cells from PBMCs. The cell subset or site label on this specimen signifies: CD45RA-negative fraction. The sequence was collected from a young man in good health. Some clones in this sample may be carry-over from other donors' samples.

The nucleotide sequence is given as TGTGCCAGCAGCTGGCGAGGGGCCGAGCAGTACTTC. It encodes CASSWRGAEQYF. The chain is made from TRBV5-6 and TRBJ2-7, with the D gene tentatively TRBD1 or TRBD2, based on 5 matching bases in each. Relative to germline, V is 3 bases shorter and J is 6 bases shorter, with 10 bases between their ends. From the cysteine through the phenylalanine, the CDR3 covers 12 amino acids. CDR3 DNA only is kept here, 36 bases in frame from base 1. CDR1 is given as SGHDT and CDR2 as YYEEEE, both from the germline V gene. The full variable domain, with segments outside the CDR3 supplied by the reference TRBV5-6 and TRBJ2-7 proteins, appears as DAGVTQSPTHLIKTRGQQVTLRCSPKSGHDTVSWYQQALGQGPQFIFQYYEEEERQRGNFPDRFSGHQFPNYSSELNVNALLLGDSALYLCASSWRGAEQYFGPGTRLTVT.